This T cell receptor (beta chain) was recorded in a study of blood T cells in healthy people across ages. The CDR3 sequence is 14 residues long. V was cut by 7 bases and J by 4 bases, with 16 bases left in between. The use of a sample-barcoded 5' primer and a J-beta primer mix characterized a second PCR of roughly 6 to 11 cycles. MiXCR, run by TCRdb on the 5' RACE reads, gives a single entry per CDR3 protein. The sample has some 1.5 million distinct CDR3 sequences, about 45% seen once. This clonotype was obtained from a woman aged 18 to 35 in good health. The specimen was blood. The chain carries TRBV12-3 or TRBV12-4 and TRBJ1-2, with D unresolved. Here the CDR3 reads CASNIGHGFYGYTF. Here the CDR3 DNA reads TGTGCCAGCAATATTGGGCATGGGTTCTATGGCTACACCTTC.